This entry lists 5 T cell receptor beta chains sequenced from one sample in a study of blood T cell repertoires in COVID-19. Here immunoSEQ multiplex PCR was the method, and the copy in TCRdb shows in-frame clones only, minus some. The sample consists of roughly 180,000 clones, about four fifths of them appearing once. Sequences were obtained from PBMCs or T cells enriched from blood (not recorded which). All receptors derive from a man aged 60-69 years who had recovered from COVID-19.

This clone was seen a handful of times. The chain employs TRBV14 and TRBJ1-6, with D unresolved. The length of the CDR3 is 16 residues. The V and J ends lost 0 bases and 5 bases respectively, with 11 bases between them. In germline, CDR1 is SGHDN, CDR2 FVKESK. CDR3: CASSQDGTAHNSPLHF. As DNA, the CDR3 is TGTGCCAGCAGCCAAGATGGAACAGCCCATAATTCACCCCTCCACTTT.

This clone was seen a single time. The rearrangement joins TRBV28 to TRBJ1-2; 8 bases agree with TRBD1. CDR1 is MDHEN, CDR2 SYDVKM, per germline. Trimming cost V 5 bases and J 4 bases; bases outside gene matches: 12. This CDR3 contains 16 residues. The CDR3 DNA is TGTGCCAGCAGTACCGGAGGACAGGGAGGCATCTATGGCTACACCTTC. It is translated as CASSTGGQGGIYGYTF.

This rearrangement joins TRBV5-1 to TRBJ2-3, with D tentatively TRBD1 (6 bases). Germline loops: CDR1 SGHRS, CDR2 YFSETQ. V lost 3 bases, J lost 1 base, and 15 bases lay in between. The CDR3 loop spans 16 amino acids. CDR3 loop: CASSSDRTRGTDTQYF. Here the CDR3 DNA reads TGCGCCAGCAGCTCGGACAGAACTCGGGGCACAGATACGCAGTATTTT.

This chain joins TRBV18 and TRBJ1-1, with a tentative D call TRBD1 (5 bases). Trimming took 2 bases from V and 0 from J, leaving 22 bases between them. This CDR3 is 19 amino acids long. Germline lookup yields CDR1 KGHSH and CDR2 LQKENI. The CDR3 sequence: CASSPRRQTLLHMNTEAFF. The CDR3 coding sequence is TGTGCCAGCTCACCAAGGAGACAGACTTTACTACACATGAACACTGAAGCTTTCTTT.

The CDR3, as DNA: TGTGCCAGCAGCTTAGTCAGTTTCTCGTCCAGGACTGGGGTGGGGACCCAGTACTTC. Protein: CASSLVSFSSRTGVGTQYF. This chain joins TRBV7-2 and TRBJ2-5, with D maybe TRBD2 (5 bases). The V end lost 1 base, the J end lost 7 bases, and 28 bases lay between the germline ends. CDR1 is SGHTA and CDR2 is FQGNSA in the germline V gene. This CDR3 has 19 amino acids.